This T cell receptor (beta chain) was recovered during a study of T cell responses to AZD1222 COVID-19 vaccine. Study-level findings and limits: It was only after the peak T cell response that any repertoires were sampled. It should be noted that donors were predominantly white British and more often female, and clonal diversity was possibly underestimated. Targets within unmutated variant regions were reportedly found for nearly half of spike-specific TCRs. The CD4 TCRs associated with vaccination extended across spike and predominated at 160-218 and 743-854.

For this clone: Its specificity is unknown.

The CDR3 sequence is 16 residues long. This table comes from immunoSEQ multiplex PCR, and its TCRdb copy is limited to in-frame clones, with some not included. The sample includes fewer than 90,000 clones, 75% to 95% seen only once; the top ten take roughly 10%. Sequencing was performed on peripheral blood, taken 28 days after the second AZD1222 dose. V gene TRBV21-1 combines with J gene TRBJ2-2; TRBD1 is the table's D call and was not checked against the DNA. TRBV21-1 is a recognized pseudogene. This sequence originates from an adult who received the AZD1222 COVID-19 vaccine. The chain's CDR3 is CASSKVYQGNTGELFF. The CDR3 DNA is TGTGCCAGCAGCAAAGTCTATCAGGGTAACACCGGGGAGCTGTTTTTT.